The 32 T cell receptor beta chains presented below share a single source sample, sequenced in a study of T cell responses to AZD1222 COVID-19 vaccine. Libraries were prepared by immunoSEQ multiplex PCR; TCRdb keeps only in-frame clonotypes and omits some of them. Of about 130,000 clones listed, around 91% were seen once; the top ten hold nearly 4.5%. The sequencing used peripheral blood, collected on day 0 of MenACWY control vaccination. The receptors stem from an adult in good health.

CDR3 amino acids: CASRLVGARAYEQYV. The CDR3 DNA is TGTGCAAGTCGCTTAGTGGGGGCGAGGGCTTACGAGCAGTACGTC. The V and J genes are TRBV12-2 and TRBJ2-7; the table's D gene call, TRBD1, was not cross checked with the DNA. TRBV12-2 corresponds to a pseudogene. The CDR3 extends over 15 amino acids.

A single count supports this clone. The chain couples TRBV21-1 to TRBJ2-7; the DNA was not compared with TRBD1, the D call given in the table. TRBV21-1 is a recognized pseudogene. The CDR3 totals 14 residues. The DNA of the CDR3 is TGTGCCAGCAGTCTAGGGACAGGGGGCTACGAGCAGTACGTC. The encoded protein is CASSLGTGGYEQYV.

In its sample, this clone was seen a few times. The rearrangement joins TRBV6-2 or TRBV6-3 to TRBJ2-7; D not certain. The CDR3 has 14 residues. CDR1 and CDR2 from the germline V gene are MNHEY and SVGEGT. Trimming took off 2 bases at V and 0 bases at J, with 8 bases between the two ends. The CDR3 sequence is CASSYDGLSYEQYV. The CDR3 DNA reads TGTGCCAGCAGTTACGACGGCCTCTCCTACGAGCAGTACGTC.

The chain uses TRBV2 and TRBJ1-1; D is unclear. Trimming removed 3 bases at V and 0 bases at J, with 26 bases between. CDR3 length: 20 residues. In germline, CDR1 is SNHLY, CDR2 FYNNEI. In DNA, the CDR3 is TGTGCCAGCAGTGATGGGCCCCAAGGTGGCTCGTCCCGGATGAACACTGAAGCTTTCTTT. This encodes CASSDGPQGGSSRMNTEAFF. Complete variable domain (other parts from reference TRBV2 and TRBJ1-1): EPEVTQTPSHQVTQMGQEVILRCVPISNHLYFYWYRQILGQKVEFLVSFYNNEISEKSEIFDDQFSVERPDGSNFTLKIRSTKLEDSAMYFCASSDGPQGGSSRMNTEAFFGQGTRLTVV.

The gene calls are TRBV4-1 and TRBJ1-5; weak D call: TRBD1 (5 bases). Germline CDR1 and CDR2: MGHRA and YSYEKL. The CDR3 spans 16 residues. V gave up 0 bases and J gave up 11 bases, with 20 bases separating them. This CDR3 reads CASSQDVLGPVGTQHF. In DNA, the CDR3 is TGCGCCAGCAGCCAAGATGTGTTGGGGCCGGTGGGGACCCAGCATTTT.

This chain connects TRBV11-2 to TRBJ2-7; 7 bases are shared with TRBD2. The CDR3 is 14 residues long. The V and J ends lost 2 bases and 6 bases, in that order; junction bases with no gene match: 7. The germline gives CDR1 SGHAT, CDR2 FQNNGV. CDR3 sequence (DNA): TGTGCCAGCAGCTTAAGAGAGGGAGGGCTCGAGCAGTACTTC. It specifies CASSLREGGLEQYF.

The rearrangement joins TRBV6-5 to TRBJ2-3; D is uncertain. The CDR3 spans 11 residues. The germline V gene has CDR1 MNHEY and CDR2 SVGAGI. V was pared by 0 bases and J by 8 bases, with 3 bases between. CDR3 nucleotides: TGTGCCAGCAGTTACTCCGGTACGCAGTATTTT. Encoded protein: CASSYSGTQYF.

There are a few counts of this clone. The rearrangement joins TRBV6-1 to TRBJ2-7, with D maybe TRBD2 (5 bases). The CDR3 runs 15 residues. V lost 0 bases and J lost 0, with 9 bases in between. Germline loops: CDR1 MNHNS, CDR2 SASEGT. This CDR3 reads CASSEALGSSYEQYV. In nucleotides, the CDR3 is TGTGCCAGCAGTGAAGCGTTGGGGAGCTCCTACGAGCAGTACGTC.

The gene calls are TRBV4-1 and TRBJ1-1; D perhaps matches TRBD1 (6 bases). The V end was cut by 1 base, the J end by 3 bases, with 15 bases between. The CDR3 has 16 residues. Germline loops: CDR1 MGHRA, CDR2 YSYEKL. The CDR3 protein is CASSQGAQGRYTEAFF. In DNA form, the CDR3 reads TGCGCCAGCAGCCAAGGCGCGCAGGGGAGATACACTGAAGCTTTCTTT.

In nucleotides, the CDR3 is TGTGCCAGCAGCGGCGGACAGCCTAATCAGCCCCAGCATTTT. Translating gives CASSGGQPNQPQHF. The J gene is TRBJ1-5, the V gene TRBV5-8, with D possibly matching TRBD1 (6 bases). The CDR3 spans 14 residues. Looked up from germline, CDR1 is SGHTS and CDR2 is YDEGEE. Trimming stripped 4 bases from V and 4 bases from J, with 12 bases between.

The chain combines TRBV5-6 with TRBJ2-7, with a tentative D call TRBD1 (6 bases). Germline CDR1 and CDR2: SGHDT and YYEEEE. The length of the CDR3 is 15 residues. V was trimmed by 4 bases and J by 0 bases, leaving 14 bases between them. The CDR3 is CASSPGTLSSYEQYF. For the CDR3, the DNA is TGTGCCAGCAGCCCCGGGACACTAAGCTCCTACGAGCAGTACTTC.

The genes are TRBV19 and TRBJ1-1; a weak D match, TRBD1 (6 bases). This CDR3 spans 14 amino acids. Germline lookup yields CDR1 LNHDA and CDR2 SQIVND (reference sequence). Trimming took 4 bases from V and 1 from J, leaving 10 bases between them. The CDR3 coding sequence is TGTGCCAGTAGTAATGACAGGAAGAACACTGAAGCTTTCTTT. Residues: CASSNDRKNTEAFF.

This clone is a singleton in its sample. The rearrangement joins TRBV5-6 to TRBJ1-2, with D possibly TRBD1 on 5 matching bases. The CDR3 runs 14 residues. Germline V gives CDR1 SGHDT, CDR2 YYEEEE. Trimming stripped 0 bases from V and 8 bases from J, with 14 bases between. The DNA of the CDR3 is TGTGCCAGCAGCTTGGCCCGGGGACCTTACGGCTACACCTTC. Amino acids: CASSLARGPYGYTF.

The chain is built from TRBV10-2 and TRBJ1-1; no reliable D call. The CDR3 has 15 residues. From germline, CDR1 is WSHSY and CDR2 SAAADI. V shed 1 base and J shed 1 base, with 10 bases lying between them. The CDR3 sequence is CASSEFTRANTEAFF. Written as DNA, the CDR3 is TGCGCCAGCAGTGAGTTCACGCGGGCGAACACTGAAGCTTTCTTT.

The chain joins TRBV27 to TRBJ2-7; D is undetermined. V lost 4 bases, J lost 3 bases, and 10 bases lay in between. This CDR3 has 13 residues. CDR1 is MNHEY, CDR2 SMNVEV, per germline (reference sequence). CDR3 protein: CASSSLLDYEQYF. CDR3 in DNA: TGTGCCAGCAGTTCCCTACTCGACTACGAGCAGTACTTC.

CDR3 residues: CASSRRIGELFF. In DNA form, the CDR3 reads TGTGCCAGCAGCCGCAGGATCGGGGAGCTGTTTTTT. The V gene is TRBV7-2, the J gene TRBJ2-2; D remains ambiguous. The CDR3 has 12 residues. The germline V gene has CDR1 SGHTA and CDR2 FQGNSA. Trimming took off 5 bases at V and 7 bases at J, with 8 bases between the two ends.

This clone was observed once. The CDR3 protein is CASSVGGGYNEQFF. CDR3 DNA sequence: TGTGCCAGCAGCGTAGGAGGTGGGTACAATGAGCAGTTCTTC. The V and J genes are TRBV9 and TRBJ2-1; D ambiguous. This CDR3 region has 14 residues. Germline V gene sequence: CDR1 SGDLS, CDR2 YYNGEE. The V end lost 0 bases, the J end lost 4 bases, and 8 bases lay between the germline ends.

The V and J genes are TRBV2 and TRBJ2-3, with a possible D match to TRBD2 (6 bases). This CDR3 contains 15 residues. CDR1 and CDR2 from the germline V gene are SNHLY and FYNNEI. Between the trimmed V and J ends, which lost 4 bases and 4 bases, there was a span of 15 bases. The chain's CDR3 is CASSAIGGRPDTQYF. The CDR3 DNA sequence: TGTGCCAGCAGTGCCATCGGGGGTCGGCCAGATACGCAGTATTTT. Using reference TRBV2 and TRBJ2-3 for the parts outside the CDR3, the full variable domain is EPEVTQTPSHQVTQMGQEVILRCVPISNHLYFYWYRQILGQKVEFLVSFYNNEISEKSEIFDDQFSVERPDGSNFTLKIRSTKLEDSAMYFCASSAIGGRPDTQYFGPGTRLTVL.

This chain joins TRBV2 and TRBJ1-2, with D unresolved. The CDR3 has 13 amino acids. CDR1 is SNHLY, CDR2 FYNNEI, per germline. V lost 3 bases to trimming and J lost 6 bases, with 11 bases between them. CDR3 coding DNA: TGTGCCAGCAGTGACGACTTAACTAATGGCTACACCTTC. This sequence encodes CASSDDLTNGYTF.

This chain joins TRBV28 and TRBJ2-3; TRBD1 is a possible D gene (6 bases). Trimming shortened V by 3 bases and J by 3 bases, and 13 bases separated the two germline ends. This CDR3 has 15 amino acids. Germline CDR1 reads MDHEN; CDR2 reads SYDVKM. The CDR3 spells CASSLKGGRTDTQYF. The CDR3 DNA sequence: TGTGCCAGCAGTTTGAAAGGGGGTCGGACAGATACGCAGTATTTT.

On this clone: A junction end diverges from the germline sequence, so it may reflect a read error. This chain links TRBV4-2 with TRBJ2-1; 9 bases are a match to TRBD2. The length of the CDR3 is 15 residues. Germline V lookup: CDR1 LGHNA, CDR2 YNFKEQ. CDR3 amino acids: CVSSQSSGEEGEQFF. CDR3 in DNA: TGTGTCAGCAGCCAATCTAGCGGGGAGGAGGGTGAGCAGTTCTTC.

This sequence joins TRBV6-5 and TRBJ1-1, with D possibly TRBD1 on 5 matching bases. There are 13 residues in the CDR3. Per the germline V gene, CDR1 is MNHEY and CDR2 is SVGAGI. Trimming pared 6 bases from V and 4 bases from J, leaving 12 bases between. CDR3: CASRRGLVTEAFF. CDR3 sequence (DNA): TGTGCCAGCAGAAGGGGTTTGGTCACTGAAGCTTTCTTT.

CDR3 bases: TGTGCCAGCAGTTACGGGACAGGGTTAGCTTTCTTT. This translates into CASSYGTGLAFF. The rearrangement uses TRBV28 and TRBJ1-1; 9 bases line up with TRBD1. Unmatched junction bases numbered 4, after V lost 4 bases and J lost 10 bases. In germline, CDR1 is MDHEN, CDR2 SYDVKM. The CDR3 has 12 residues.

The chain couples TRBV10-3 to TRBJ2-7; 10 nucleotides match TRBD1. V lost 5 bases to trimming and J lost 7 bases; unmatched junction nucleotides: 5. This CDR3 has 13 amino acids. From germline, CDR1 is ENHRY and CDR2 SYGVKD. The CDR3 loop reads CAISRQGAGEQYV. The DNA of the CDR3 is TGTGCCATCAGTCGACAGGGGGCGGGGGAGCAGTACGTC.

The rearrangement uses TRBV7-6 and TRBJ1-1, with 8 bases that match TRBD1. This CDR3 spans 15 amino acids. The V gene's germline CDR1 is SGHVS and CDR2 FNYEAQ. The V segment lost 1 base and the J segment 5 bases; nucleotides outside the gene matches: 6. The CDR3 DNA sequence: TGTGCCAGCAGCTTAGAGCGGACAGGGAGAACTGAAGCTTTCTTT. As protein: CASSLERTGRTEAFF.

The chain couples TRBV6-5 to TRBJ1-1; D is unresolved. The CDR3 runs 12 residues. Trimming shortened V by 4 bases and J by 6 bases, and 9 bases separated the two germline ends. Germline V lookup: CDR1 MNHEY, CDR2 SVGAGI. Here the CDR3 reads CASSSGVSEAFF. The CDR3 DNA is TGTGCCAGCAGTTCCGGGGTGTCTGAAGCTTTCTTT.

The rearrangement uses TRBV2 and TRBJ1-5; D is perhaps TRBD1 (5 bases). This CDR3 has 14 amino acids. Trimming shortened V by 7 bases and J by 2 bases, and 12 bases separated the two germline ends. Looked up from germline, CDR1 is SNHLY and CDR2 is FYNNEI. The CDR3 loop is CASTGGLGNQPQHF. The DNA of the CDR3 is TGTGCCAGCACCGGGGGGTTGGGCAATCAGCCCCAGCATTTT.

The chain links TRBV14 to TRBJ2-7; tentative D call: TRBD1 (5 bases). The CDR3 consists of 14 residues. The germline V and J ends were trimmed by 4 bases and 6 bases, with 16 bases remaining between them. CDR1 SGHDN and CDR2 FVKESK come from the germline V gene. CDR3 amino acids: CASSPFDRSAEQYV. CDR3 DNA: TGTGCCAGCAGCCCCTTTGACAGATCTGCCGAGCAGTACGTC.

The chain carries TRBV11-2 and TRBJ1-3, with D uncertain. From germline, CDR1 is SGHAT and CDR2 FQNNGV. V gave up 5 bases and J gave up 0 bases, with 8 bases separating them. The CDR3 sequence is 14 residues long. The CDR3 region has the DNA TGTGCCAGCAGCCCCCAAGGCTCTGGAAACACCATATATTTT. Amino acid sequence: CASSPQGSGNTIYF.

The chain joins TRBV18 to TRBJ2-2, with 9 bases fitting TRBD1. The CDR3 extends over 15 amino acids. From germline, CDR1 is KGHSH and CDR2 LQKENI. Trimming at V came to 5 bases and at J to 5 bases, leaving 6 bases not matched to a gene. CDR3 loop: CASSSQGARTGELFF. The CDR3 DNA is TGTGCCAGCTCATCACAGGGGGCACGGACCGGGGAGCTGTTTTTT.

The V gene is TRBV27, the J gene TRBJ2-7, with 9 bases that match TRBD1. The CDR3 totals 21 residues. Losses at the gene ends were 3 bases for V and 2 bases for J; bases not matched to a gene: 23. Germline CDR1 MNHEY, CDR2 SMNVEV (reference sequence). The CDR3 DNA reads TGTGCCAGCAGTTTTCGGTTATCGGACAGGGGCACCTCCATGGGCACCTACGAGCAGTACTTC. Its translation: CASSFRLSDRGTSMGTYEQYF.

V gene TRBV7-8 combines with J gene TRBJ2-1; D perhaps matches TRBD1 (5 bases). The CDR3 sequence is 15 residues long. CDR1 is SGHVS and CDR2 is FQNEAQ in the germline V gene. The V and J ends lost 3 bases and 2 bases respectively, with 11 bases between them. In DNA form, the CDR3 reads TGTGCCAGCAGCTTGGGTGAAGGGGCCTACAATGAGCAGTTCTTC. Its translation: CASSLGEGAYNEQFF.